One and the same sample provided the 9 T cell receptor beta chains below, sequenced in a study of shared clonotypes between healthy human individuals. Here immunoSEQ multiplex PCR was the method, and the copy in TCRdb shows in-frame clones only, minus some. The sample yields some 2,500,000 clones, about 90% seen once. Sequenced sample: naive CD4+ T cells from PBMCs. Regarding subset: CD45RA+ positively selected. The receptors originated from a man younger than 35 in good health. Some clones in this sample may be carry-over from other donors' samples.

A word on this clone: This sample includes further DNA sequences coding for the same CDR3. This sequence joins TRBV5-1 and TRBJ2-6; D ambiguous. CDR3 length: 15 amino acids. Germline V gives CDR1 SGHRS, CDR2 YFSETQ. The V end was cut by 0 bases, the J end by 0 bases, with 4 bases between. The CDR3 is CASSLGSSGANVLTF. DNA for the CDR3: TGCGCCAGCAGCTTGGGTTCCTCTGGGGCCAACGTCCTGACTTTC.

J is TRBJ1-4 and V is TRBV30; 7 nucleotides match TRBD1. The V gene end was trimmed by 2 bases and the J gene end by 4 bases; junction bases not matched to a gene: 10. In germline, CDR1 is GTSNPN, CDR2 SVGIG (reference sequence). The CDR3 has 16 residues. The CDR3 is CAWSPTRGPDNEKLFF. As DNA, the CDR3 is TGTGCCTGGAGTCCGACGAGGGGGCCGGATAATGAAAAACTGTTTTTT.

To note about this clone: Different DNA sequences within this sample yield the same CDR3. V and J are TRBV6-5 and TRBJ2-1, with 10 positions matching TRBD2. Germline values: CDR1 MNHEY, CDR2 SVGAGI. V lost 3 bases and J lost 9; bases outside the gene matches: 8. This CDR3 region has 15 residues. The CDR3 region is CASSYLASGSVEQFF. CDR3 nucleotides: TGTGCCAGCAGTTATCTAGCTAGCGGGAGTGTTGAGCAGTTCTTC.

As to this clone: This CDR3 is also generated by other DNA sequences in the sample. V and J are TRBV28 and TRBJ1-4, with no clear D. The CDR3 loop spans 11 amino acids. The V end lost 6 bases, the J end lost 4 bases, and 3 bases lay between the germline ends. From germline, CDR1 is MDHEN and CDR2 SYDVKM. CDR3 residues: CASSLNEKLFF. CDR3 DNA sequence: TGTGCCAGCAGCCTTAATGAAAAACTGTTTTTT.

This rearrangement joins TRBV4-1 to TRBJ2-5, with D perhaps matching TRBD1 (5 bases). Germline values: CDR1 MGHRA, CDR2 YSYEKL. V was trimmed by 0 bases and J by 5 bases, leaving 16 bases between them. There are 16 residues in the CDR3. The CDR3 here is CASSQDLRGGWETQYF. Here the CDR3 DNA reads TGCGCCAGCAGCCAAGATCTTAGGGGTGGATGGGAGACCCAGTACTTC.

This chain links TRBV28 with TRBJ2-2; 7 bases fit TRBD2. V shed 6 bases and J 5 bases; nucleotides not matched to a gene: 6. This CDR3 contains 14 residues. Germline V gives CDR1 MDHEN, CDR2 SYDVKM. CDR3 region: CASSGHGRTGELFF. CDR3 in DNA: TGTGCCAGCAGCGGACACGGGAGGACCGGGGAGCTGTTTTTT.

The chain carries TRBV7-9 and TRBJ2-1, with TRBD2 matching 7 bases. The germline gives CDR1 SEHNR, CDR2 FQNEAQ (reference sequence). CDR3 length: 15 amino acids. V dropped 4 bases and J dropped 0; count of bases not matched to a gene: 3. The CDR3 DNA follows: TGTGCCAGCAGCTATGGCGGGAGCTCCTACAATGAGCAGTTCTTC. Translating it yields CASSYGGSSYNEQFF.

This chain links TRBV11-2 with TRBJ1-1; perhaps TRBD1 as D (6 bases). V lost 1 base and J 0 bases, leaving 15 bases between the germline ends. CDR1 is SGHAT and CDR2 is FQNNGV in the germline V gene. The length of the CDR3 is 17 residues. The CDR3 is CASSLGATGAMNTEAFF. The DNA of the CDR3 is TGTGCCAGCAGCTTAGGGGCCACGGGGGCTATGAACACTGAAGCTTTCTTT.

The sample holds one count of this clone. Within the sample, other DNA sequences also encode this same CDR3. The CDR3 reads CASSPGTGYEQYF. The CDR3 nucleotides read TGTGCCAGCTCACCGGGTACAGGCTACGAGCAGTACTTC. The V call is TRBV18, the J call TRBJ2-7, with D tentatively TRBD1 (5 bases). Trimming left V 3 bases short and J 3 bases short, with 9 bases between. The length of the CDR3 is 13 residues. CDR1 is KGHSH and CDR2 is LQKENI in the germline V gene. The variable domain in full, with the rest retrieved from reference TRBV18 and TRBJ2-7, is NAGVMQNPRHLVRRRGQEARLRCSPMKGHSHVYWYRQLPEEGLKFMVYLQKENIIDESGMPKERFSAEFPKEGPSILRIQQVVRGDSAAYFCASSPGTGYEQYFGPGTRLTVT.